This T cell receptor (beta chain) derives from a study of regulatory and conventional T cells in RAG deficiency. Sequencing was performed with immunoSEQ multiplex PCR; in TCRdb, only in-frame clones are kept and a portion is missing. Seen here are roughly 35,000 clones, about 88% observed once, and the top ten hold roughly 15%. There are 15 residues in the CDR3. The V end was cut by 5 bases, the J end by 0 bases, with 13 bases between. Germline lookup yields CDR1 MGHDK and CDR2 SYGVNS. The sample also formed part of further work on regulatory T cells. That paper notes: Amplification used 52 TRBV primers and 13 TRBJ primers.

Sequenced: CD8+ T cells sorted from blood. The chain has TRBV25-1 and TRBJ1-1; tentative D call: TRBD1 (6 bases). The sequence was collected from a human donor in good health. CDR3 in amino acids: CASSTRGNLNTEAFF. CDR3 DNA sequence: TGTGCCAGCAGTACCAGGGGAAACTTGAACACTGAAGCTTTCTTT.